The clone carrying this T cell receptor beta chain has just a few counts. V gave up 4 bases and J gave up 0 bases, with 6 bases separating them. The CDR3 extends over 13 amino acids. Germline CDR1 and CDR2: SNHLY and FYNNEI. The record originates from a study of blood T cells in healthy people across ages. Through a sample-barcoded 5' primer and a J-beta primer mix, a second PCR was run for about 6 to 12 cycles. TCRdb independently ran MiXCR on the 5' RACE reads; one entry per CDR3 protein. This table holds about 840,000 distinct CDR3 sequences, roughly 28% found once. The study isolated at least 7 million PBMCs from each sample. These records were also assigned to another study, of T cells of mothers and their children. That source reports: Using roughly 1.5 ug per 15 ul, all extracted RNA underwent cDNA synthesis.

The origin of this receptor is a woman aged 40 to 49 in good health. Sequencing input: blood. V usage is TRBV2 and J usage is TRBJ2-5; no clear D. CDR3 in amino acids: CASSVNYQETQYF. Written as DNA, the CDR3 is TGTGCCAGCAGTGTAAACTACCAAGAGACCCAGTACTTC.